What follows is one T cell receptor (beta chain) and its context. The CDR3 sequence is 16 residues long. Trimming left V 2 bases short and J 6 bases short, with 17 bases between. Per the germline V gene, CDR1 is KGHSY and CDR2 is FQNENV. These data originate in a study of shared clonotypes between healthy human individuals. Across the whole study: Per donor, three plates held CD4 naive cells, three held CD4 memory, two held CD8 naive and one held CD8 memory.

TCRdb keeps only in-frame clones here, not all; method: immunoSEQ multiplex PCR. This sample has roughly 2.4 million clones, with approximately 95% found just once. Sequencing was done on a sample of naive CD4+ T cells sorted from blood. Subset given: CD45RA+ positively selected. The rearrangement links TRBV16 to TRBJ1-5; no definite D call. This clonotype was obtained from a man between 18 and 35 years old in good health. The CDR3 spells CASSQGSPDMGQPQHF. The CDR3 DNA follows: TGTGCCAGCAGCCAAGGGTCCCCCGACATGGGTCAGCCCCAGCATTTT.